These 29 T cell receptor beta chains came from one sample sequenced in a study of cytomegalovirus exposure and HLA in healthy donors. The PCR contained 60 Vbeta and 13 Jbeta primers. The table came from immunoSEQ multiplex PCR; TCRdb's copy has only in-frame clones and leaves some out. The sample records some 200,000 clones, 76% being singletons. Sequences were obtained from PBMCs. All receptors come from a man in his late teens or twenties in good health and CMV-seronegative.

J is TRBJ2-2 and V is TRBV6-4, with a possible D match to TRBD2 (5 bases). Trimming removed 4 bases at V and 2 bases at J, with 5 bases between. Germline assignment: CDR1 MRHNA and CDR2 SNTAGT. The CDR3 sequence is 13 residues long. The CDR3 region is CASSASNTGELFF. The CDR3 DNA sequence: TGTGCCAGCAGTGCTAGCAACACCGGGGAGCTGTTTTTT.

This rearrangement joins TRBV29-1 to TRBJ2-7; D possibly corresponds to TRBD1 (6 bases). The CDR3 covers 10 residues. Germline lookup yields CDR1 SQVTM and CDR2 ANQGSEA. V lost 2 bases to trimming and J lost 11 bases, with 10 bases between them. Written as DNA, the CDR3 is TGCAGCGTTGAACCCAGGGGCGAGTACTTC. Amino acid sequence: CSVEPRGEYF.

This chain connects TRBV4-1 to TRBJ2-3, with 7 bases aligning to TRBD2. V lost 0 bases to trimming and J lost 1 base; unmatched junction nucleotides: 7. CDR3 length equals 17 residues. Germline V gives CDR1 MGHRA, CDR2 YSYEKL. For the CDR3, the DNA is TGCGCCAGCAGCCAAGATCGGCCTAGCGGCCGCACAGATACGCAGTATTTT. Encoded protein: CASSQDRPSGRTDTQYF.

J is TRBJ2-7 and V is TRBV11-2; TRBD2 aligns across 9 bases. The V segment lost 5 bases and the J segment 2 bases; nucleotides outside the gene matches: 10. Germline V gives CDR1 SGHAT, CDR2 FQNNGV. The CDR3 covers 16 residues. CDR3 residues: CASSPRGSGRTYEQYF. CDR3 sequence (DNA): TGTGCCAGCAGCCCCCGGGGTAGCGGGAGAACCTACGAGCAGTACTTC. The full variable domain, with the rest looked up from reference TRBV11-2 and TRBJ2-7, is EAGVAQSPRYKIIEKRQSVAFWCNPISGHATLYWYQQILGQGPKLLIQFQNNGVVDDSQLPKDRFSAERLKGVDSTLKIQPAKLEDSAVYLCASSPRGSGRTYEQYFGPGTRLTVT.

The rearrangement uses TRBV2 and TRBJ2-7; 11 nucleotides agree with TRBD1. J was trimmed by 4 bases and V by 7 bases; bases with no gene match: 6. The CDR3 sequence is 14 residues long. CDR1 SNHLY and CDR2 FYNNEI come from the germline V gene. As DNA, the CDR3 is TGTGCCAGCATTGAGGACAGGGGGCGATACGAGCAGTACTTC. Translating it yields CASIEDRGRYEQYF.

This sequence joins TRBV4-1 and TRBJ2-1; no reliable D call. V dropped 7 bases and J dropped 7 bases, with 11 bases sitting between them. CDR3 size: 12 residues. Germline values: CDR1 MGHRA, CDR2 YSYEKL. CDR3 in amino acids: CASTLDWNEQFF. CDR3 sequence (DNA): TGCGCCAGCACCCTCGACTGGAATGAGCAGTTCTTC.

This clone is a singleton in its sample. V and J are TRBV7-9 and TRBJ1-2; TRBD1 might be the D (6 bases). This CDR3 region has 14 residues. V was cut by 7 bases and J by 1 base, with 13 bases left in between. Germline-derived CDR1 and CDR2 are SEHNR and FQNEAQ (reference sequence). CDR3: CASTGTRLNYGYTF. CDR3 DNA: TGTGCCAGCACCGGGACACGTCTTAACTATGGCTACACCTTC. The full variable domain, with the rest looked up from reference TRBV7-9 and TRBJ1-2, is DTGVSQNPRHKITKRGQNVTFRCDPISEHNRLYWYRQTLGQGPEFLTYFQNEAQLEKSRLLSDRFSAERPKGSFSTLEIQRTEQGDSAMYLCASTGTRLNYGYTFGSGTRLTVV.

This clone was detected a few times. The chain links TRBV29-1 to TRBJ2-3, with a weak D call TRBD2 (6 bases). CDR1 is SQVTM, CDR2 ANQGSEA, per germline. Trimming pared 8 bases from V and 7 bases from J, leaving 19 bases between. The length of the CDR3 is 13 residues. The CDR3 loop reads CSLVYGSENTQYF. As DNA, the CDR3 is TGCAGCCTCGTATACGGGAGTGAAAATACGCAGTATTTT.

V and J are TRBV27 and TRBJ1-6; tentatively, D is TRBD1 (6 bases). The germline V gene has CDR1 MNHEY and CDR2 SMNVEV (reference sequence). Trimming removed 6 bases at V and 0 bases at J, with 15 bases between. This CDR3 is 17 amino acids long. The CDR3 DNA is TGTGCCAGCAGCTTTACTCAGGGGAGCTCCTATAATTCACCCCTCCACTTT. Protein: CASSFTQGSSYNSPLHF.

This clone has a handful of counts. The same CDR3 can be traced to other DNA sequences in this sample. The V and J genes are TRBV19 and TRBJ2-7, with TRBD2 identical over 9 bases. This CDR3 contains 15 residues. In germline, CDR1 is LNHDA, CDR2 SQIVND (reference sequence). V dropped 1 base and J dropped 3; count of bases not matched to a gene: 4. The CDR3 coding sequence is TGTGCCAGTAGTATAGGTGGTAGCGGGAGCTACGAGCAGTACTTC. It encodes CASSIGGSGSYEQYF.

This clone was seen a single time. J is TRBJ1-3 and V is TRBV5-1; the D gene is possibly TRBD1 (6 bases). Trimming stripped 0 bases from V and 4 bases from J, with 11 bases between. Looked up from germline, CDR1 is SGHRS and CDR2 is YFSETQ. CDR3 size: 15 residues. The CDR3 DNA reads as TGCGCCAGCAGCTTGGCCGGACAGTTCGGAAACACCATATATTTT. It encodes CASSLAGQFGNTIYF.

The count of this clone is one. The chain is built from TRBV18 and TRBJ1-5; no clear D. V shed 5 bases and J shed 1 base, with 9 bases lying between them. The CDR3 contains 14 residues. CDR1 and CDR2 (germline): KGHSH, LQKENI. In nucleotides, the CDR3 is TGTGCCAGCTCAAACACCGTGAGCAATCAGCCCCAGCATTTT. Translation gives CASSNTVSNQPQHF.

CDR3 loop: CASSVGVSYEQYF. The CDR3 coding sequence is TGTGCCAGCAGTGTGGGCGTCTCCTACGAGCAGTACTTC. V usage is TRBV25-1 and J usage is TRBJ2-7; D not resolved. Trimming shortened V by 4 bases and J by 0 bases, and 7 bases separated the two germline ends. Germline V lookup: CDR1 MGHDK, CDR2 SYGVNS. This CDR3 has 13 residues.

This clone occurred a few times. The DNA of the CDR3 is TGTGCCTGGAGTTCAGCGAACACCGGGGAGCTGTTTTTT. Translated, it gives CAWSSANTGELFF. This chain joins TRBV30 and TRBJ2-2; D gene unclear. The CDR3 extends over 13 amino acids. Trimming pared 2 bases from V and 0 bases from J, leaving 4 bases between. Germline CDR1 is GTSNPN and CDR2 is SVGIG (reference sequence).

The chain has TRBV7-6 and TRBJ1-2; a weak D match, TRBD1 (6 bases). The germline gives CDR1 SGHVS, CDR2 FNYEAQ. V was pared by 5 bases and J by 2 bases, with 9 bases between. CDR3 length equals 13 residues. The CDR3 reads CASSEGENYGYTF. The CDR3 nucleotides read TGTGCCAGCAGCGAGGGGGAGAACTATGGCTACACCTTC.

The chain recombines TRBV5-1 with TRBJ2-7, with TRBD1 as a possible D gene (5 bases). CDR3 length: 13 amino acids. The germline CDR1 and CDR2 sequences are SGHRS and YFSETQ. V gave up 0 bases and J gave up 9 bases, with 13 bases separating them. The CDR3 DNA reads as TGCGCCAGCAGCTTGGGAGCAATCCAGGGGCAGTACTTC. Residues: CASSLGAIQGQYF.

The sample holds one count of this clone. The gene calls are TRBV27 and TRBJ2-7; 9 bases align to TRBD2. The CDR3 spans 14 residues. The V and J ends lost 6 bases and 6 bases, in that order; junction bases with no gene match: 9. Germline CDR1 is MNHEY and CDR2 is SMNVEV (reference sequence). CDR3 protein: CASSPIAGAGEQYF. The CDR3 nucleotides read TGTGCCAGCAGCCCGATAGCGGGAGCGGGCGAGCAGTACTTC.

V usage is TRBV5-4 and J usage is TRBJ1-2, with D maybe TRBD1 (5 bases). Trimming removed 5 bases from V and 4 bases from J, with 18 bases in between. Germline CDR1 SGHNT, CDR2 YYREEE (reference sequence). The CDR3 is 15 residues long. The CDR3 DNA follows: TGTGCCAGCAGGTACGACAAGGGGATAGGCTATGGCTACACCTTC. It yields the protein CASRYDKGIGYGYTF. The full variable domain, rest sourced from reference TRBV5-4 and TRBJ1-2, is ETGVTQSPTHLIKTRGQQVTLRCSSQSGHNTVSWYQQALGQGPQFIFQYYREEENGRGNFPPRFSGLQFPNYSSELNVNALELDDSALYLCASRYDKGIGYGYTFGSGTRLTVV.

The rearrangement uses TRBV7-9 and TRBJ1-4; tentatively, D is TRBD1 (6 bases). V was trimmed by 1 base and J by 3 bases, leaving 9 bases between them. This CDR3 is built from 15 residues. The germline V gene has CDR1 SEHNR and CDR2 FQNEAQ (reference sequence). CDR3 residues: CASSLEAGANEKLFF. The CDR3 DNA follows: TGTGCCAGCAGCTTAGAGGCAGGGGCTAATGAAAAACTGTTTTTT.

The V and J genes are TRBV28 and TRBJ1-5, with D maybe TRBD1 (5 bases). Trimming pared 1 base from V and 0 bases from J, leaving 7 bases between. The CDR3 is 15 amino acids. CDR1 and CDR2 from the germline V gene are MDHEN and SYDVKM. DNA of the CDR3: TGTGCCAGCAGTTTATTGACAGTTAGCAATCAGCCCCAGCATTTT. Translation gives CASSLLTVSNQPQHF.

On this clone itself: This CDR3 is also generated by other DNA sequences in the sample. The V and J genes are TRBV7-9 and TRBJ1-4; a weak D match, TRBD1 (6 bases). Deletions cut 5 bases from V and 4 bases from J, with 11 bases between. This CDR3 comprises 14 residues. Germline CDR1 reads SEHNR; CDR2 reads FQNEAQ (reference sequence). CDR3 DNA sequence: TGTGCCAGCAGCCTCGGACAGATTAATGAAAAACTGTTTTTT. This codes for CASSLGQINEKLFF. The full variable domain, rest sourced from reference TRBV7-9 and TRBJ1-4, is DTGVSQNPRHKITKRGQNVTFRCDPISEHNRLYWYRQTLGQGPEFLTYFQNEAQLEKSRLLSDRFSAERPKGSFSTLEIQRTEQGDSAMYLCASSLGQINEKLFFGSGTQLSVL.

The V gene is TRBV30, the J gene TRBJ1-1; TRBD1 agrees at 11 bases. Germline V gene sequence: CDR1 GTSNPN, CDR2 SVGIG (reference sequence). V was pared by 3 bases and J by 3 bases, with 0 bases of the junction left unmatched. The CDR3 length is 13 residues. The CDR3, as DNA: TGTGCCTGGAGGGGACAGGGGGACACTGAAGCTTTCTTT. Encoded protein: CAWRGQGDTEAFF.

The chain employs TRBV11-2 and TRBJ2-5, with 11 bases lining up with TRBD2. CDR3 length equals 15 residues. Trimming cost V 5 bases and J 9 bases; bases outside gene matches: 11. Germline CDR1 reads SGHAT; CDR2 reads FQNNGV. The CDR3: CASSASSGRSLSQYF. The CDR3 DNA reads as TGTGCCAGCAGCGCCTCTAGCGGGAGGTCCCTATCCCAGTACTTC.

The chain combines TRBV4-2 with TRBJ2-7; 10 nucleotides align to TRBD1. This CDR3 spans 14 amino acids. V dropped 4 bases and J dropped 6; count of bases not matched to a gene: 6. Germline CDR1 is LGHNA and CDR2 is YNFKEQ. The CDR3 nucleotides are TGTGCCAGCAGCCTAGAGACAGGGGGCGCCGAGCAGTACTTC. It specifies CASSLETGGAEQYF.

This chain links TRBV5-8 with TRBJ2-5, with D maybe TRBD1 (6 bases). Trimming left V 4 bases short and J 5 bases short, with 15 bases between. Germline CDR1 SGHTS, CDR2 YDEGEE. The CDR3 is 14 residues long. The CDR3 protein is CASSPLQGIETQYF. The CDR3, as DNA: TGTGCCAGCAGCCCCTTACAGGGTATCGAGACCCAGTACTTC.

The chain employs TRBV15 and TRBJ2-5, with D possibly matching TRBD2 (7 bases). The CDR3 is made up of 16 amino acids. V lost 4 bases, J lost 0 bases, and 15 bases lay in between. Germline V gene data show CDR1 as LNHNV and CDR2 as YYDKDF (reference sequence). The CDR3 region is CATSKARGAYQETQYF. The DNA for the CDR3 is TGTGCCACCAGCAAGGCCCGGGGGGCATACCAAGAGACCCAGTACTTC.

The J gene is TRBJ2-1, the V gene TRBV6-6; TRBD2 matches 9 bases. CDR3 length: 15 residues. J gave up 0 bases and V 8 bases, and 5 bases lay outside the gene matches. The germline V gene has CDR1 MNHNY and CDR2 SVGAGI (reference sequence). This CDR3 reads CASSSGASSYNEQFF. Here the CDR3 DNA reads TGTGCCAGCTCTAGCGGGGCGAGCTCCTACAATGAGCAGTTCTTC.

V usage is TRBV9 and J usage is TRBJ2-6; maybe TRBD1 (5 bases). CDR3 length: 15 amino acids. Trimming stripped 4 bases from V and 4 bases from J, with 12 bases between. Germline CDR1 reads SGDLS; CDR2 reads YYNGEE. The CDR3 sequence is CASSHGAEGANVLTF. The CDR3 nucleotides read TGTGCCAGCAGCCATGGGGCAGAGGGGGCCAACGTCCTGACTTTC.

The V and J genes are TRBV5-1 and TRBJ2-2; 12 positions agree with TRBD2. The V and J ends lost 0 bases and 6 bases, in that order; junction bases with no gene match: 0. Germline V gene lookup returns CDR1 SGHRS and CDR2 YFSETQ. CDR3 length: 15 amino acids. CDR3 DNA: TGCGCCAGCAGCTTGGCTAGCGGGAGGGCCGGGGAGCTGTTTTTT. Encoded protein: CASSLASGRAGELFF.